The 9 T cell receptor beta chains below come from one sample, sequenced in a study of blood T cell repertoires in COVID-19. Data came from immunoSEQ multiplex PCR; TCRdb stores just in-frame clones and leaves some out. Found here are roughly 200,000 clones, about 86% of them singletons; the top ten hold 8.5% to 10%. The sequenced sample consisted of peripheral blood. The receptors stem from a man aged 40-49 years with active or convalescent COVID-19.

Of note for this clone: Other DNA variants within this sample encode the same CDR3. The chain joins TRBV13 to TRBJ2-3; D might be TRBD1 (5 bases). This CDR3 comprises 13 residues. The ends were cut back, 5 bases at V and 1 base at J, with 7 bases in the middle. Germline-derived CDR1 and CDR2 are PRHDT and FYEKMQ (reference sequence). CDR3 DNA sequence: TGTGCCAGCAGCCCACAGGGCACAGATACGCAGTATTTT. Translated, it gives CASSPQGTDTQYF.

This chain links TRBV6-4 with TRBJ1-1; D uncertain. Germline V gene data show CDR1 as MRHNA and CDR2 as SNTAGT. V lost 6 bases to trimming and J lost 1 base, with 15 bases between them. The CDR3 has 15 residues. CDR3: CASRRTAGSNTEAFF. Here the CDR3 DNA reads TGTGCCAGCAGGAGGACGGCGGGCTCGAACACTGAAGCTTTCTTT.

The chain is built from TRBV4-1 and TRBJ2-1, with 8 bases fitting TRBD1. Germline CDR1 and CDR2: MGHRA and YSYEKL. This CDR3 is 16 amino acids long. Trimming at V came to 6 bases and at J to 8 bases, leaving 15 bases not matched to a gene. Written as DNA, the CDR3 is TGCGCCAGCAGGGAATACAGGGGGGCCCTGAGGGATGAGCAGTTCTTC. This translates into CASREYRGALRDEQFF.

This chain links TRBV6-1 with TRBJ2-7, with TRBD2 identical over 7 bases. Per the germline V gene, CDR1 is MNHNS and CDR2 is SASEGT. This CDR3 comprises 17 residues. V dropped 1 base and J dropped 0; count of bases not matched to a gene: 9. As DNA, the CDR3 is TGTGCCAGCAGTGAAGGGTGGCGCGGGAGAGACTCCTACGAGCAGTACTTC. Amino acids: CASSEGWRGRDSYEQYF.

The chain joins TRBV27 to TRBJ1-3; D possibly corresponds to TRBD1 (6 bases). Trimming removed 9 bases at V and 2 bases at J, with 11 bases between. Germline values: CDR1 MNHEY, CDR2 SMNVEV (reference sequence). The CDR3 runs 13 residues. CDR3 DNA: TGTGCCAGTAGACAGGCCGCTGGAAACACCATATATTTT. Translation gives CASRQAAGNTIYF.

The chain uses TRBV4-1 and TRBJ1-3; TRBD1 is a possible D gene (6 bases). The germline V gene encodes CDR1 MGHRA and CDR2 YSYEKL. Trimming took off 4 bases at V and 3 bases at J, with 13 bases between the two ends. The CDR3 is 15 amino acids. The CDR3 region is CASSPSIRGGNTIYF. Written as DNA, the CDR3 is TGCGCCAGCAGCCCGTCAATCAGGGGTGGAAACACCATATATTTT.

This rearrangement joins TRBV4-2 to TRBJ1-5; TRBD1 is a possible D gene (6 bases). Trimming removed 1 base at V and 12 bases at J, with 13 bases between. Germline CDR1 LGHNA, CDR2 YNFKEQ. This CDR3 has 13 amino acids. CDR3 nucleotides: TGTGCCAGCAGCCAAGCCCGGCAGGGGAACCAGCATTTT. Translation gives CASSQARQGNQHF.

The chain is built from TRBV7-9 and TRBJ1-1; D is perhaps TRBD1 (6 bases). This CDR3 contains 12 residues. Trimming removed 9 bases at V and 8 bases at J, with 16 bases between. The germline gives CDR1 SEHNR, CDR2 FQNEAQ (reference sequence). In DNA form, the CDR3 reads TGTGCCAGTTTCCGGGACACCCGAGAAGCTTTCTTT. Protein product: CASFRDTREAFF.

V gene TRBV2 combines with J gene TRBJ1-5; 7 positions match TRBD1. With 5 bases clipped from V and 0 bases from J, the junction kept 7 bases outside the gene matches. The germline CDR1 and CDR2 sequences are SNHLY and FYNNEI. CDR3 size: 16 residues. CDR3 region: CASSRDRAYSNQPQHF. The DNA of the CDR3 is TGTGCCAGCAGTCGAGACAGGGCGTATAGCAATCAGCCCCAGCATTTT.